One T cell receptor beta chain is described in this entry. As yet, its antigen is unknown. Generated by immunoSEQ multiplex PCR, the TCRdb table keeps only in-frame clones and is missing some. The sample includes 20,000 to 30,000 clones, around 89% seen only once; the top ten take about 31%. This CDR3 contains 14 residues. The germline gives CDR1 MNHEY, CDR2 SVGAGI. With 0 bases removed from V and 11 bases from J, the gap between germline ends came to 16 bases. The data originate from a study of OX40 agonist ivuxolimab in advanced cancers. Looking at the study overall: Intravenous ivuxolimab was administered to patients every 2 weeks at 0.01 to 10 mg/kg.

Study-level points and caveats: Clonal expansion was seen in CD4+ and CD8+ blood T cells by week 6 at 0.1 to 3.0 mg/kg.

The rearrangement links TRBV6-5 to TRBJ1-1, with TRBD1 as a possible D gene (6 bases). The material was CD4+ or CD8+ T cells sorted from blood, obtained in a trial of the OX40 agonist ivuxolimab. The TCR comes from an adult with an advanced solid tumor such as melanoma, head and neck, liver or kidney cancer. The CDR3 spells CASSYSGGALAAFF. For the CDR3, the DNA is TGTGCCAGCAGTTACTCCGGGGGGGCGTTGGCGGCTTTCTTT.